The following is a TCR beta chain sequence with its context. The junction and the germline gene differ at one end; a read error may be behind it. The CDR3 sequence is 15 residues long. Looked up from germline, CDR1 is SGHNT and CDR2 is YYREEE (reference sequence). The sample originates from a study of tumor and adjacent non-tumor tissue in lung cancer. Study overall: The patients, roughly 10 men and five or six women, were about 30 to 85 with stage I to III disease.

No cell sorting was done before RNA was extracted from the tissue. More than 3 cm separated this lung sample from the edge of the tumor. A modified ARM-PCR protocol with three rounds of nested PCR amplified TCRbeta. TCRdb re-called the multiplex PCR reads with MiXCR, one entry per CDR3 protein. The table has more than 45,000 distinct CDR3 sequences, under 75% seen once. Sequencing input: distant non-tumor lung tissue. V gene TRBV5-4 combines with J gene TRBJ1-2; D may be TRBD1 (6 bases). The clonotype originates from a woman in her 70s with non-small cell lung cancer. The DNA of the CDR3 is TGTGCCAGTAGCTTGGGGGGGCCAAGGGTGGTTGGCTACACCTTC. Amino acid sequence: CASSLGGPRVVGYTF.